Listed here are 13 T cell receptor beta chains from one sample, sequenced in a study of CD8 T cells in ankylosing spondylitis. TCRdb reanalysed the 5' RACE reads using MiXCR and keeps one entry per CDR3 protein. The data show tens of thousands of distinct CDR3 sequences, with 4% seen just once and about 4% held by the top ten. The specimen sequenced was blood, either unsorted or a sorted T cell fraction (not recorded which). Every receptor here comes from a female donor with ankylosing spondylitis or in good health (not recorded which).

This clonotype was counted at least ten times. The chain links TRBV9 to TRBJ2-2; perhaps TRBD2 as D (6 bases). This CDR3 spans 16 amino acids. The germline gives CDR1 SGDLS, CDR2 YYNGEE. Deletions cut 0 bases from V and 6 bases from J, with 15 bases between. The CDR3: CASSVATGRGPGELFF. The CDR3 DNA is TGTGCCAGCAGCGTAGCTACGGGGCGGGGTCCCGGGGAGCTGTTTTTT.

This clonotype was seen repeatedly, ten times or more. The gene calls are TRBV9 and TRBJ2-2; possible D gene TRBD2, 7 bases. V was trimmed by 4 bases and J by 0 bases, leaving 13 bases between them. In germline, CDR1 is SGDLS, CDR2 YYNGEE. The CDR3 totals 16 residues. The CDR3: CASSLGGLTNTGELFF. CDR3 DNA: TGTGCCAGCAGCCTCGGGGGGCTAACGAACACCGGGGAGCTGTTTTTT.

This clonotype was counted at least ten times. The J gene is TRBJ2-3, the V gene TRBV9, with unresolved D. Germline V gives CDR1 SGDLS, CDR2 YYNGEE. The CDR3 sequence is 14 residues long. The V end lost 4 bases, the J end lost 3 bases, and 12 bases lay between the germline ends. The CDR3 sequence: CASSPQGFTDTQYF. The CDR3 DNA follows: TGTGCCAGCAGCCCCCAAGGGTTTACAGATACGCAGTATTTT.

This clonotype was picked up many times. J is TRBJ2-1 and V is TRBV9; D is possibly TRBD1 or TRBD2 (5 bases each). This CDR3 is 15 amino acids long. Trimming removed 2 bases at V and 0 bases at J, with 9 bases between. Germline assignment: CDR1 SGDLS and CDR2 YYNGEE. The CDR3 DNA follows: TGTGCCAGCAGCGTCGGGACCAACTCCTACAATGAGCAGTTCTTC. It specifies CASSVGTNSYNEQFF.

The J gene is TRBJ2-1, the V gene TRBV9; D may be TRBD2 (5 bases). CDR3 length: 15 amino acids. V gave up 0 bases and J gave up 2 bases, with 9 bases separating them. CDR1 is SGDLS and CDR2 is YYNGEE in the germline V gene. Here the CDR3 reads CASSVGFGAYNEQFF. DNA of the CDR3: TGTGCCAGCAGCGTAGGCTTCGGGGCCTACAATGAGCAGTTCTTC.

The table lists this clonotype with many counts. The chain is built from TRBV9 and TRBJ2-1, with 8 nucleotides matching TRBD2. The ends lost 2 bases at V and 2 bases at J; junction bases unmatched: 6. The length of the CDR3 is 16 residues. Per germline, CDR1 SGDLS and CDR2 YYNGEE. The CDR3 loop is CASSVLSGVAYNEQFF. In nucleotides, the CDR3 is TGTGCCAGCAGCGTCCTTAGCGGGGTTGCCTACAATGAGCAGTTCTTC.

This clonotype occurred many times. J is TRBJ2-7 and V is TRBV9; maybe TRBD1 (6 bases). The V gene lost 0 bases and the J gene lost 3 bases, with 10 bases spanning the gap. This CDR3 comprises 14 residues. Per germline, CDR1 SGDLS and CDR2 YYNGEE. CDR3 coding DNA: TGTGCCAGCAGCGTAGACACAGGGCTCTACGAGCAGTACTTC. Protein sequence: CASSVDTGLYEQYF.

This clonotype was seen ten or more times. This chain joins TRBV9 and TRBJ1-6, with TRBD1 matching 11 bases. V was clipped by 3 bases and J by 7 bases; unmatched bases: 3. The CDR3 spans 15 residues. Germline CDR1 and CDR2: SGDLS and YYNGEE. CDR3 amino acids: CASSGGTGGNSPLHF. The CDR3 DNA follows: TGTGCCAGCAGCGGGGGGACAGGGGGGAATTCACCCCTCCACTTT.

The chain joins TRBV24-1 to TRBJ1-1, with no clear D. Between the trimmed V and J ends, which lost 8 bases and 0 bases, there was a span of 33 bases. CDR1 is KGHDR, CDR2 SFDVKD, per germline. The CDR3 covers 21 residues. CDR3 in DNA: TGTGCCACCATTTATTTGCTTACTATTTCAGGATCAGGTGGGTTGAACACTGAAGCTTTCTTT. Translating it yields CATIYLLTISGSGGLNTEAFF.

This clonotype was seen many times. Written as DNA, the CDR3 is TGTGCCAGCAGTGACCTAGCGGGGAACGGGGAGCTGTTTTTT. Amino acid sequence: CASSDLAGNGELFF. The rearrangement joins TRBV9 to TRBJ2-2; TRBD2 agrees at 9 bases. V gave up 5 bases and J gave up 7 bases; unmatched junction bases: 6. Germline V gives CDR1 SGDLS, CDR2 YYNGEE. The CDR3 runs 14 residues.

In its sample, this clonotype was seen many times. The rearrangement links TRBV9 to TRBJ2-7; perhaps TRBD2 as D (5 bases). Germline loops: CDR1 SGDLS, CDR2 YYNGEE. The CDR3 is made up of 16 amino acids. The V end lost 4 bases, the J end lost 0 bases, and 17 bases lay between the germline ends. The CDR3 DNA reads as TGTGCCAGCAGCCCCGGAGGCAGTGCCAGCTCCTACGAGCAGTACTTC. This gives the protein CASSPGGSASSYEQYF.

This clonotype was detected ten times or more. The genes are TRBV9 and TRBJ2-5, with D uncertain. This CDR3 contains 15 residues. Trimming removed 0 bases from V and 1 base from J, with 10 bases in between. The germline V gene has CDR1 SGDLS and CDR2 YYNGEE. Written as DNA, the CDR3 is TGTGCCAGCAGCGTAGCAGGCGGAGCCCAAGAGACCCAGTACTTC. Amino acid sequence: CASSVAGGAQETQYF. Looking up the rest from reference TRBV9 and TRBJ2-5 gives the full variable domain: DSGVTQTPKHLITATGQRVTLRCSPRSGDLSVYWYQQSLDQGLQFLIQYYNGEERAKGNILERFSAQQFPDLHSELNLSSLELGDSALYFCASSVAGGAQETQYFGPGTRLLVL.

There are many counts of this clonotype. The chain joins TRBV9 to TRBJ2-5; 11 bases fit TRBD1. J gave up 4 bases and V 0 bases, and 8 bases lay outside the gene matches. The CDR3 is 17 amino acids. Germline values: CDR1 SGDLS, CDR2 YYNGEE. CDR3 loop: CASSVGIADRGRETQYF. DNA of the CDR3: TGTGCCAGCAGCGTAGGAATTGCGGACAGGGGGCGAGAGACCCAGTACTTC.